Listed here are 7 T cell receptor beta chains from one sample, sequenced in a study of cytomegalovirus exposure and HLA in healthy donors. In the PCR, 60 Vbeta and 13 Jbeta primers were used. Sequencing used immunoSEQ multiplex PCR; TCRdb keeps in-frame clones, though not all of them. Listed are around 140,000 clones; approximately 1% falls within the top ten. Material: PBMCs. These receptors were collected from a male donor in good health and CMV-seronegative.

This chain links TRBV30 with TRBJ2-5; D gene unclear. The tail of the sequence fits TRBJ2-7 better, so the J call may be wrong. Germline assignment: CDR1 GTSNPN and CDR2 SVGIG (reference sequence). CDR3 size: 11 residues. The CDR3: CAWRATYEQYF. In nucleotides, the CDR3 is TGTGCCTGGAGAGCAACCTACGAGCAGTACTTC.

The chain recombines TRBV5-1 with TRBJ2-1; 8 nucleotides agree with TRBD1. V trimming: 6 bases; J trimming: 7 bases; junction bases outside the gene matches: 9. The CDR3 is 14 residues long. CDR1 is SGHRS, CDR2 YFSETQ, per germline. CDR3 in amino acids: CASKETGDVNEQFF. As DNA, the CDR3 is TGCGCCAGCAAGGAGACAGGGGATGTGAATGAGCAGTTCTTC.

The V gene is TRBV5-4, the J gene TRBJ2-7; D unclear. V lost 3 bases and J 1 base, leaving 5 bases between the germline ends. The CDR3 covers 12 residues. The germline CDR1 and CDR2 sequences are SGHNT and YYREEE (reference sequence). The CDR3 sequence: CASSSPSYEQYF. The CDR3 DNA reads TGTGCCAGCAGCTCCCCTTCCTACGAGCAGTACTTC.

The rearrangement uses TRBV5-8 and TRBJ2-7; the match to TRBD1 covers 7 bases. V was pared by 4 bases and J by 2 bases, with 3 bases of the junction left unmatched. CDR3 length equals 13 residues. Germline loops: CDR1 SGHTS, CDR2 YDEGEE. For the CDR3, the DNA is TGTGCCAGCAGCAGGACAGGCACCTACGAGCAGTACTTC. Translation gives CASSRTGTYEQYF.

This rearrangement joins TRBV5-6 to TRBJ2-7; TRBD2 matches at 11 bases. Germline V lookup: CDR1 SGHDT, CDR2 YYEEEE. With 0 bases clipped from V and 7 bases from J, the junction kept 6 bases outside the gene matches. CDR3 length: 15 residues. In nucleotides, the CDR3 is TGTGCCAGCAGCTTGGTACTAGCGGGAGTGAGGGAGCAGTACTTC. Translation gives CASSLVLAGVREQYF. The full variable domain, its missing parts supplied by reference TRBV5-6 and TRBJ2-7, is DAGVTQSPTHLIKTRGQQVTLRCSPKSGHDTVSWYQQALGQGPQFIFQYYEEEERQRGNFPDRFSGHQFPNYSSELNVNALLLGDSALYLCASSLVLAGVREQYFGPGTRLTVT.

The chain combines TRBV2 with TRBJ1-2, with D tentatively TRBD1 (5 bases). Looked up from germline, CDR1 is SNHLY and CDR2 is FYNNEI. The CDR3 has 14 residues. With 5 bases removed from V and 2 bases from J, the gap between germline ends came to 12 bases. The CDR3: CASSPGRANYGYTF. CDR3 DNA sequence: TGTGCCAGCAGTCCAGGGAGGGCAAACTATGGCTACACCTTC.

This chain joins TRBV7-6 and TRBJ1-2; TRBD1 might be the D (5 bases). The CDR3 contains 15 residues. Per the germline V gene, CDR1 is SGHVS and CDR2 is FNYEAQ. Trimming stripped 1 base from V and 2 bases from J, with 11 bases between. The CDR3 is CASSLEAGNNYGYTF. The CDR3 DNA sequence: TGTGCCAGCAGCTTAGAAGCAGGGAACAACTATGGCTACACCTTC.